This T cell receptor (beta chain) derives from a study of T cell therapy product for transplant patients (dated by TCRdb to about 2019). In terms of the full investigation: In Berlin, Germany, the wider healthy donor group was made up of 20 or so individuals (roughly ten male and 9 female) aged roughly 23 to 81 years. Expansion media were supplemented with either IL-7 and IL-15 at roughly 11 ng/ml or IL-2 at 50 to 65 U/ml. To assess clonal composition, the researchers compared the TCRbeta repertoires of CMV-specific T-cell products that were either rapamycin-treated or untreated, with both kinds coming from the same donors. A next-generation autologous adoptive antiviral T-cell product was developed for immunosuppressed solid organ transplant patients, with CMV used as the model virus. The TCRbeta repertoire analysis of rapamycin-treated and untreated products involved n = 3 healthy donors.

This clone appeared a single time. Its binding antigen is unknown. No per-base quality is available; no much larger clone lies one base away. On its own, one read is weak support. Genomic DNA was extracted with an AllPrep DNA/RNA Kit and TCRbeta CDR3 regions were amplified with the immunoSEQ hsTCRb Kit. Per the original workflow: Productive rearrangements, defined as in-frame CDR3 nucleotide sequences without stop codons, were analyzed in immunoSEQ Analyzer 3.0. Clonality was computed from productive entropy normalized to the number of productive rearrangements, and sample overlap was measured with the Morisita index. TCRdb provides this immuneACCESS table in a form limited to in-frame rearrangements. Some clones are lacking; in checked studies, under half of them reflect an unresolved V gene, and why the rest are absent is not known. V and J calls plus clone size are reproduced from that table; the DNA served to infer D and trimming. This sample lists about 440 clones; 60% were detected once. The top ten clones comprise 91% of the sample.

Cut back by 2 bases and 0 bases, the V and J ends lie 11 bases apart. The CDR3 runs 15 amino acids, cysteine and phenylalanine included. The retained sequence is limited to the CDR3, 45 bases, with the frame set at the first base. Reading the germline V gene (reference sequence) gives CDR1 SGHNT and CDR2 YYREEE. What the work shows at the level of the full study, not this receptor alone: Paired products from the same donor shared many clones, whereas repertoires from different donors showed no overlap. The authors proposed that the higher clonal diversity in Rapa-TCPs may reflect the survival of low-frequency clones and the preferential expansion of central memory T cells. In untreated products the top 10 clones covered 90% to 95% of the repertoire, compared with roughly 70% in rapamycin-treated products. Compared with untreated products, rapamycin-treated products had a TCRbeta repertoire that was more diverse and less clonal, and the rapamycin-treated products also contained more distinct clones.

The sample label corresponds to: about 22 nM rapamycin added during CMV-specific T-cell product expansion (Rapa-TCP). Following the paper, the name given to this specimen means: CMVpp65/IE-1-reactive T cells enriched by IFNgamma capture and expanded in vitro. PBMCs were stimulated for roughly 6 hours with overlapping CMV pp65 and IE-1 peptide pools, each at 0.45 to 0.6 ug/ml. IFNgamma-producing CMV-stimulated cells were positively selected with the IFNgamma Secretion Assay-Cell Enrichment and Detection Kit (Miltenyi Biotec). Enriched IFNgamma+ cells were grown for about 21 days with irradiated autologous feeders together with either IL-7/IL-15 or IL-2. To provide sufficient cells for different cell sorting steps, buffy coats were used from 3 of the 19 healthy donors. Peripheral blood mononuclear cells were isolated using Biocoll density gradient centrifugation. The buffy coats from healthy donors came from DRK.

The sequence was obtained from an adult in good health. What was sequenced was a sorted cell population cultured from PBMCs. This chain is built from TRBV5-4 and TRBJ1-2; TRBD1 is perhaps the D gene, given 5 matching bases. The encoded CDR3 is CASSFGARANYGYTF. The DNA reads TGTGCCAGCAGCTTCGGGGCCAGGGCTAACTATGGCTACACCTTC.